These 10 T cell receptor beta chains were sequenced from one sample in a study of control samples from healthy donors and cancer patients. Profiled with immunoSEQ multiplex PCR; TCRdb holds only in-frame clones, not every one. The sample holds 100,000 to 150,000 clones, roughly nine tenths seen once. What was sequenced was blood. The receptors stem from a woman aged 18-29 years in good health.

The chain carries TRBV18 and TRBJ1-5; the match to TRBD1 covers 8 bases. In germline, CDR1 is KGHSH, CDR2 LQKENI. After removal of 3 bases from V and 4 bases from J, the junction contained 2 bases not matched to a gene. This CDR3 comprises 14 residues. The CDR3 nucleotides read TGTGCCAGCTCACCGGGACAGGCGAATCAGCCCCAGCATTTT. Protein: CASSPGQANQPQHF.

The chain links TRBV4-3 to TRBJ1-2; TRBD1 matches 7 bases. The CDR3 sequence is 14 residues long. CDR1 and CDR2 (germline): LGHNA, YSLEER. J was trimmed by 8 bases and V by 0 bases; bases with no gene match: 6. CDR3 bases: TGCGCCAGCAGCCAAGAAGGGGGCTCGCGGGGCTACACCTTC. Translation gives CASSQEGGSRGYTF.

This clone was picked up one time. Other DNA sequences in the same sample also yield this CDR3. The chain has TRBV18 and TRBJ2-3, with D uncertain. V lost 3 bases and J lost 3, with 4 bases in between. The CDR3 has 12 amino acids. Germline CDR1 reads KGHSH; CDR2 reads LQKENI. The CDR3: CASSPSTDTQYF. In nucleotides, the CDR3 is TGTGCCAGCTCACCGTCAACAGATACGCAGTATTTT.

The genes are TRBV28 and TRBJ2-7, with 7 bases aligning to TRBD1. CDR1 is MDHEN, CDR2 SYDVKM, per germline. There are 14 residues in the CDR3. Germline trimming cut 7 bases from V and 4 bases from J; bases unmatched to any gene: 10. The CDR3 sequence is CASTMEQGWYEQYF. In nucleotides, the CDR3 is TGTGCCAGCACCATGGAACAGGGGTGGTACGAGCAGTACTTC.

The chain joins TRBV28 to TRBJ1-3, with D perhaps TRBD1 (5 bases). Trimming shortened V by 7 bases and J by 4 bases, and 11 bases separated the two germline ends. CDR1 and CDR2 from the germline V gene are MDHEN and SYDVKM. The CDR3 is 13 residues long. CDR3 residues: CASMMGVGNTIYF. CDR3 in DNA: TGTGCCAGCATGATGGGGGTCGGAAACACCATATATTTT.

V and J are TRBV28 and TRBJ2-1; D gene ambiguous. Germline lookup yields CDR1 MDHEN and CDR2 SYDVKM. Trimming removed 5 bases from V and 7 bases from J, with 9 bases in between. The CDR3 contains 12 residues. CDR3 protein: CASSRTENEQFF. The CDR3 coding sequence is TGTGCCAGCAGTCGGACCGAGAATGAGCAGTTCTTC.

The DNA for the CDR3 is TGTGCCAGCAGACCAGGGGGCTCCTACGAGCAGTACTTC. It translates to CASRPGGSYEQYF. The chain couples TRBV7-2 to TRBJ2-7; 7 bases agree with TRBD1. Germline-derived CDR1 and CDR2 are SGHTA and FQGNSA. CDR3 length: 13 residues. J lost 0 bases, V lost 6 bases, and 2 bases had no gene match.

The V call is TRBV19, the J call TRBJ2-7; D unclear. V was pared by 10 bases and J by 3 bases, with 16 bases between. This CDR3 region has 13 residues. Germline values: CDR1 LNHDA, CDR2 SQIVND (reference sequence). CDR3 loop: CATAPRGGYEQYF. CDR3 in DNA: TGTGCCACCGCCCCCCGAGGCGGCTACGAGCAGTACTTC.

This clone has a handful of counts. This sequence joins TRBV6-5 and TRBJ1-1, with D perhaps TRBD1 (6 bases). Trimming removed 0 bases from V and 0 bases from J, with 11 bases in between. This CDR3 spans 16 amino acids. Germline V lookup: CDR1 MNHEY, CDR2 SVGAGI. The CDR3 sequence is CASSYSAGVLNTEAFF. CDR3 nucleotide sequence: TGTGCCAGCAGTTACTCCGCAGGGGTGTTGAACACTGAAGCTTTCTTT.

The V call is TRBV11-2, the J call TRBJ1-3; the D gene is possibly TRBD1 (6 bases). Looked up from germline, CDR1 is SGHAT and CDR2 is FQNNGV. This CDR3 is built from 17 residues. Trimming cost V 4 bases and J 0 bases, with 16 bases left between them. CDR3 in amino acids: CASSYREPESSGNTIYF. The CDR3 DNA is TGTGCCAGCAGCTACAGGGAACCGGAGAGCTCTGGAAACACCATATATTTT.